These T cell receptor beta chains were read from a single sample in a study of identical twins. TCRdb passed the 5' RACE reads through MiXCR, listing each CDR3 protein once. The sample yields approximately 220,000 distinct CDR3 sequences, around 8.1% seen once. The same data also contributed to another study, on yellow fever vaccine responses in identical twins.

The sample comprised memory (CD45RO+) T cells sorted from blood. The receptors come from a woman between 18 and 30 years old in good health. The CDR3 runs from the conserved cysteine through the conserved F or W.

>TRBJ1-6|TRBV20-1
CSARALRQVDGATLHF
>TRBJ2-3|TRBV29-1
CSVEGGLGTDTQYF
>TRBJ1-1|TRBV6-1
CASSRAGERTEAFF
>TRBJ2-2|TRBV6-2/TRBV6-3
CASSYSRGGANTGELFF
>TRBJ1-2|TRBV30
CAWIRGAVFSSGYTF
>TRBJ1-4|TRBV14
CASRRTGAEKLFF
>TRBJ1-2|TRBV20-1
CSAYSGTGGGGYTF
>TRBJ2-1|TRBV7-2
CASSLSLGGRGGYEQFF
>TRBJ2-6|TRBV4-2
CASSLTGGTSSGANVLTF
>TRBJ2-6|TRBV5-1
CASSLAPGANVLTF
>TRBJ1-1|TRBV5-1
CASSLERGARGTEAFF
>TRBJ2-5|TRBV7-2
CASSLGTSGREETQYF
>TRBJ2-7|TRBV20-1
CSARGDRPYEQYF
>TRBJ2-3|TRBV3-1
CASSSSLDTQYF
>TRBJ2-1|TRBV29-1
CSVEGLSGRGASYNEQFF
>TRBJ2-3|TRBV11-2
CASSLGRETGFKDTQYF
>TRBJ2-2|TRBV4-3
CASSHRSTPRGTAWNGELFF
>TRBJ2-5|TRBV5-1
CASSLRIQETQYF
>TRBJ1-1|TRBV19
CASSGGNTEAFF
>TRBJ1-2|TRBV6-5
CASRGQGHGYTF
>TRBJ2-7|TRBV12-3/TRBV12-4
CASSYSERTYEQYF
>TRBJ2-3|TRBV5-1
CASSLGALRDVADTQYF
>TRBJ2-1|TRBV5-1
CASSLEVGASSYNEQFF
>TRBJ2-3|TRBV7-9
CASSFIEDTQYF